Presented here are 26 T cell receptor beta chains from one specimen sequenced in a study of post-analysis software for immune sequencing data. Their target antigens are unknown. General observations from the study: Controls showed lower frequencies than patients for five or six TRBV segments, and TRBV5-6, TRBV5-1 and TRBV20-1 were among these.

Presence of unique molecular identifiers characterized the TCR beta cDNA libraries. TCRdb recomputed calls from the PCR reads with MiXCR, one row per CDR3 protein. This table holds hundreds of thousands of distinct CDR3 sequences, 30% to 45% found once. Sequencing was done on a sample of blood. These receptor sequences come from a girl aged 2 to 10 with multiple sclerosis.

This clonotype was detected once. The chain combines TRBV15 with TRBJ1-6; 8 nucleotides agree with TRBD1. The V gene's germline CDR1 is LNHNV and CDR2 YYDKDF (reference sequence). This CDR3 is 18 amino acids long. The J segment lost 14 bases and the V segment lost 2 bases, leaving 20 bases of the junction unmatched. CDR3 DNA: TGTGCCACCAGCAGAAGGGAGGACAGGGTGGCCTTTGGGGGATCCCTCCACTTT. This translates into CATSRREDRVAFGGSLHF.

The chain combines TRBV7-2 with TRBJ1-5; possible D gene TRBD1, 5 bases. CDR3 length: 14 amino acids. V lost 5 bases, J lost 10 bases, and 18 bases lay in between. Germline CDR1 and CDR2: SGHTA and FQGNSA. As DNA, the CDR3 is TGTGCCAGCAGCATACGGGACGGCCAGCCCCCCCAGCATTTT. It codes for CASSIRDGQPPQHF.

The chain couples TRBV5-1 to TRBJ2-3; D possibly matches TRBD1 or TRBD2 (6 bases each). Trimming took 4 bases from V and 1 from J, leaving 16 bases between them. The V gene's germline CDR1 is SGHRS and CDR2 YFSETQ. This CDR3 is built from 16 residues. CDR3 sequence: CASSVEGGVGTDTQYF. For the CDR3, the DNA is TGCGCCAGCAGCGTCGAGGGGGGCGTTGGCACAGATACGCAGTATTTT.

V is TRBV25-1 and J is TRBJ2-5; 10 positions match TRBD2. Germline CDR1 and CDR2: MGHDK and SYGVNS. This CDR3 has 16 amino acids. The junction had 11 bases not matched to a gene; V was cut back by 5 bases and J by 5 bases. CDR3 amino acids: CASSPPDLAGAETQYF. CDR3 DNA sequence: TGTGCCAGCAGTCCTCCCGATCTAGCGGGAGCTGAGACCCAGTACTTC.

The gene calls are TRBV29-1 and TRBJ2-7, with no clear D. Trimming took 6 bases from V and 0 from J, leaving 15 bases between them. Germline loops: CDR1 SQVTM, CDR2 ANQGSEA. CDR3 length: 14 amino acids. CDR3 protein: CSVTPIEDSYEQYF. CDR3 nucleotides: TGCAGCGTCACTCCGATAGAGGACTCCTACGAGCAGTACTTC.

This clonotype was counted only a few times. The J gene is TRBJ1-2, the V gene TRBV4-2; 10 bases match TRBD1. The junction had 17 bases not matched to a gene; V was cut back by 0 bases and J by 7 bases. CDR1 is LGHNA, CDR2 YNFKEQ, per germline. The CDR3 extends over 19 amino acids. As DNA, the CDR3 is TGTGCCAGCAGCCAAGATGGTGGAGGACAGGGGGGTTGGGTACGTGGCTACACCTTC. Amino acids: CASSQDGGGQGGWVRGYTF.

Details on this clonotype: This may arise from a read error, as a much more abundant clone is one base away. The CDR3 nucleotides read TGTGCCAGCAGTGGGGACGGGGGAACTAATGAAAAACGGTTTTTT. Translated: CASSGDGGTNEKRFF. The genes are TRBV2 and TRBJ1-4, with D maybe TRBD1 (5 bases). This CDR3 spans 15 amino acids. CDR1 is SNHLY, CDR2 FYNNEI, per germline. Together with reference TRBV2 and TRBJ1-4, the CDR3 gives the full variable domain: EPEVTQTPSHQVTQMGQEVILRCVPISNHLYFYWYRQILGQKVEFLVSFYNNEISEKSEIFDDQFSVERPDGSNFTLKIRSTKLEDSAMYFCASSGDGGTNEKRFFGSGTQLSVL.

A word on this clonotype: The junction departs from the called germline gene at one end, perhaps through a read error. The chain carries TRBV7-7 and TRBJ2-3; possibly TRBD2 for D (5 bases). Germline V CDR1 and CDR2: SSHAT, FNYEAQ (reference sequence). The CDR3 loop spans 14 amino acids. The CDR3 sequence is CASSPGGLTDTQYF. The CDR3 bases are TGTGCTAGCAGCCCCGGAGGTCTGACAGATACGCAGTATTTT.

The CDR3 loop is CSVPAPGTAYEQYF. In DNA, the CDR3 is TGCAGCGTTCCAGCCCCAGGGACCGCTTACGAGCAGTACTTC. V and J are TRBV29-1 and TRBJ2-7, with D perhaps TRBD1 or TRBD2 (5 bases each). Germline lookup yields CDR1 SQVTM and CDR2 ANQGSEA. The CDR3 sequence is 14 residues long. Between the trimmed V and J ends, which lost 5 bases and 4 bases, there was a span of 18 bases.

A few counts support this clonotype. The chain employs TRBV5-1 and TRBJ2-1, with unresolved D. The CDR3 extends over 15 amino acids. Germline-derived CDR1 and CDR2 are SGHRS and YFSETQ. V dropped 4 bases and J dropped 4 bases, with 15 bases sitting between them. The CDR3 coding sequence is TGCGCCAGCAGCCCCGATTCGGGCAGATACAATGAGCAGTTCTTC. Encoded protein: CASSPDSGRYNEQFF.

The V call is TRBV5-1, the J call TRBJ2-1, with D perhaps assigned TRBD1 or TRBD2 (5 bases each). The V end lost 4 bases, the J end lost 8 bases, and 19 bases lay between the germline ends. Germline lookup yields CDR1 SGHRS and CDR2 YFSETQ. This CDR3 contains 15 residues. CDR3 sequence reads: CASSTDRGDGDEQFF. In DNA, the CDR3 is TGCGCCAGCAGCACCGACAGAGGGGATGGGGATGAGCAGTTCTTC.

The gene calls are TRBV6-1 and TRBJ2-7, with a possible D match to TRBD2 (6 bases). This CDR3 comprises 16 residues. Germline CDR1 MNHNS, CDR2 SASEGT. Trimming shortened V by 6 bases and J by 1 base, and 19 bases separated the two germline ends. Written as DNA, the CDR3 is TGTGCCAGCAGGGACCCCGGGGGTCAAAAGTCCTACGAGCAGTACTTC. This translates into CASRDPGGQKSYEQYF.

Turning to this clonotype: One end of the junction does not line up with germline, which may come from a read error. The J gene is TRBJ2-5, the V gene TRBV29-1; 10 nucleotides match TRBD2. From germline, CDR1 is SQVTM and CDR2 ANQGSEA. The CDR3 sequence is 15 residues long. CDR3 amino acids: CSVEVGLARQETRYF. The CDR3 region has the DNA TGCAGCGTTGAAGTGGGACTAGCGCGTCAAGAGACCCGGTACTTC.

The V gene is TRBV19, the J gene TRBJ1-2; TRBD1 matches at 8 bases. The V gene end was trimmed by 7 bases and the J gene end by 2 bases; junction bases not matched to a gene: 12. The CDR3 has 16 amino acids. Germline V lookup: CDR1 LNHDA, CDR2 SQIVND (reference sequence). The chain's CDR3 is CASIVAQGAGNYGYTF. The CDR3 DNA is TGTGCCAGTATAGTAGCCCAGGGGGCTGGGAACTATGGCTACACCTTC.

The chain's CDR3 is CASKTLDSYSEQYF. The CDR3 DNA reads TGTGCCAGCAAGACTCTTGACTCCTACTCGGAGCAGTACTTC. This chain uses TRBV19 with TRBJ2-7; no reliable D call. This CDR3 has 14 residues. The germline CDR1 and CDR2 sequences are LNHDA and SQIVND (reference sequence). V was pared by 9 bases and J by 7 bases, with 22 bases between. The full variable domain, rest sourced from reference TRBV19 and TRBJ2-7, is DGGITQSPKYLFRKEGQNVTLSCEQNLNHDAMYWYRQDPGQGLRLIYYSQIVNDFQKGDIAEGYSVSREKKESFPLTVTSAQKNPTAFYLCASKTLDSYSEQYFGPGTRLTVT.

This clonotype was seen only a few times. The rearrangement joins TRBV28 to TRBJ1-1; 8 positions agree with TRBD1. Germline V gives CDR1 MDHEN, CDR2 SYDVKM. V lost 5 bases to trimming and J lost 4 bases; unmatched junction nucleotides: 9. The CDR3 sequence is 15 residues long. CDR3 DNA sequence: TGTGCCAGCAGTCCGGACAGGGAGGTGGTCACTGAAGCTTTCTTT. This encodes CASSPDREVVTEAFF.

In this sample, this clonotype turned up a few times. V usage is TRBV20-1 and J usage is TRBJ1-5; tentatively, D is TRBD1 (6 bases). Germline lookup yields CDR1 DFQATT and CDR2 SNEGSKA (reference sequence). This CDR3 is built from 16 residues. With 0 bases removed from V and 6 bases from J, the gap between germline ends came to 18 bases. This CDR3 is CSARDRGRGRSQPQHF. CDR3 sequence (DNA): TGCAGTGCTAGAGATCGGGGCAGGGGAAGGAGTCAGCCCCAGCATTTT.

The V call is TRBV12-3 or TRBV12-4, the J call TRBJ1-1; D call uncertain. The CDR3 extends over 14 amino acids. Trimming removed 3 bases at V and 4 bases at J, with 12 bases between. This CDR3 reads CASSLVAARTEAFF. Written as DNA, the CDR3 is TGTGCCAGCAGTTTGGTGGCGGCACGCACTGAAGCTTTCTTT.

In this sample, this clonotype turned up a few times. V usage is TRBV7-6 and J usage is TRBJ1-1, with D tentatively TRBD1 (5 bases). The CDR3 length is 15 residues. Germline V CDR1 and CDR2: SGHVS, FNYEAQ. Trimming cost V 1 base and J 1 base, with 10 bases left between them. CDR3 DNA: TGTGCCAGCAGCTTAGGGGGGACCCCGAACACTGAAGCTTTCTTT. Amino acids: CASSLGGTPNTEAFF.

The chain couples TRBV4-2 to TRBJ2-2; D is unclear. With 6 bases removed from V and 9 bases from J, the gap between germline ends came to 11 bases. The CDR3 length is 12 residues. Germline lookup yields CDR1 LGHNA and CDR2 YNFKEQ. The CDR3 spells CASSQAGRELFF. The CDR3, as DNA: TGTGCCAGCAGTCAGGCAGGCCGGGAGCTGTTTTTT.

CDR3 nucleotide sequence: TGCGCCAGCAGGGATGCTAGCGGAGGGAACAATGAGCAGTTCTTC. As protein: CASRDASGGNNEQFF. V and J are TRBV5-1 and TRBJ2-1; 7 bases align to TRBD2. CDR1 and CDR2 from the germline V gene are SGHRS and YFSETQ. The ends lost 5 bases at V and 5 bases at J; junction bases unmatched: 10. This CDR3 comprises 15 residues.

This clonotype turned up a few times. This chain connects TRBV6-1 to TRBJ1-2; 12 bases line up with TRBD1. The germline V gene encodes CDR1 MNHNS and CDR2 SASEGT. CDR3 length: 18 amino acids. Unmatched junction bases numbered 14, after V lost 5 bases and J lost 4 bases. CDR3 sequence (DNA): TGTGCCAGCAGTCGGGACGCCGGGACAGGGGGCAGAAGCTATGGCTACACCTTC. Translating it yields CASSRDAGTGGRSYGYTF.

The rearrangement links TRBV5-1 to TRBJ2-1; TRBD2 matches at 9 bases. The CDR3 contains 16 residues. V was pared by 3 bases and J by 2 bases, with 6 bases of the junction left unmatched. Looked up from germline, CDR1 is SGHRS and CDR2 is YFSETQ. The CDR3 sequence is CASSWGTSLTYNEQFF. DNA for the CDR3: TGCGCCAGCAGCTGGGGGACTAGCCTTACCTACAATGAGCAGTTCTTC.

Only one count was recorded for this clonotype. The chain employs TRBV15 and TRBJ1-5; D might be TRBD1 (5 bases). The length of the CDR3 is 15 residues. Trimming shortened V by 7 bases and J by 5 bases, and 18 bases separated the two germline ends. Germline V gives CDR1 LNHNV, CDR2 YYDKDF (reference sequence). The CDR3 DNA reads as TGTGCCACCACTACGGACGTCCTAGGGGATCAGCCCCAGCATTTT. It encodes CATTTDVLGDQPQHF.

V is TRBV28 and J is TRBJ2-1; D is possibly TRBD1 (6 bases). The CDR3 contains 16 residues. Germline V CDR1 and CDR2: MDHEN, SYDVKM. Between the trimmed V and J ends, which lost 8 bases and 0 bases, there was a span of 17 bases. The CDR3 here is CASQAIDRSSYNEQFF. The CDR3 DNA reads TGTGCCAGCCAGGCTATTGACAGGAGCTCCTACAATGAGCAGTTCTTC.

This clonotype was counted between two and nine times. This sequence joins TRBV6-1 and TRBJ2-1; D might be TRBD1 (6 bases). This CDR3 comprises 13 residues. Trimming took 6 bases from V and 3 from J, leaving 9 bases between them. Germline-derived CDR1 and CDR2 are MNHNS and SASEGT. The CDR3: CASRVTGYNEQFF. The CDR3 nucleotides read TGTGCCAGCAGGGTGACAGGCTACAATGAGCAGTTCTTC.